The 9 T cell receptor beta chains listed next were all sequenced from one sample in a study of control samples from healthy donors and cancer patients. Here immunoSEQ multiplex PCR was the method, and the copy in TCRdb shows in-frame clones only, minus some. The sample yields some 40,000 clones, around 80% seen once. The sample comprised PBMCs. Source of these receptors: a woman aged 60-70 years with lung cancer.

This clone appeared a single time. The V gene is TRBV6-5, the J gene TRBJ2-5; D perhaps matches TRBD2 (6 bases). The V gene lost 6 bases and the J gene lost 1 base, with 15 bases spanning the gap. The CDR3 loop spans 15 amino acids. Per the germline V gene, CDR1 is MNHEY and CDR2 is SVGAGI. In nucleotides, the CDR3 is TGTGCCAGCAGGCTATCCGGGACTGTCCAAGAGACCCAGTACTTC. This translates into CASRLSGTVQETQYF.

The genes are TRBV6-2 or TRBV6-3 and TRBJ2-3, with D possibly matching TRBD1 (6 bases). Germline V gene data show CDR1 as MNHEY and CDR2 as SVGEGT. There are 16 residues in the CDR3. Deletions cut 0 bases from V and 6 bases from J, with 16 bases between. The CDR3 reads CASSYSRDTSRDTQYF. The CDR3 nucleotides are TGTGCCAGCAGTTACTCGAGGGACACCTCCAGGGATACGCAGTATTTT.

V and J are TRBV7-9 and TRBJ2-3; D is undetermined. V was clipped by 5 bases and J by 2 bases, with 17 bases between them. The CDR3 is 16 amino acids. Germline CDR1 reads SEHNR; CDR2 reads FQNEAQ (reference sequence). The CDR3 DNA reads TGTGCCAGCAGCCCCGTAGGGTTGTGGGTCACAGATACGCAGTATTTT. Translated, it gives CASSPVGLWVTDTQYF.

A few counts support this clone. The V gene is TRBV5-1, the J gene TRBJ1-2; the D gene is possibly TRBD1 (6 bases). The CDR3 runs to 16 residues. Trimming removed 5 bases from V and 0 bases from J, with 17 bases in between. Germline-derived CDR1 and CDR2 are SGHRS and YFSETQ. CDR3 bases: TGCGCCAGCAGACCCGCCTACAGGGCCGCTAACTATGGCTACACCTTC. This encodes CASRPAYRAANYGYTF.

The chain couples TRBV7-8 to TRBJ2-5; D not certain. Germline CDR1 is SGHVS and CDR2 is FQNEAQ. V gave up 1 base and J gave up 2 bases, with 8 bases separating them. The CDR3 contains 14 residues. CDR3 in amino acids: CASSLGGWQETQYF. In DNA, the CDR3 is TGTGCCAGCAGCTTAGGAGGATGGCAAGAGACCCAGTACTTC.

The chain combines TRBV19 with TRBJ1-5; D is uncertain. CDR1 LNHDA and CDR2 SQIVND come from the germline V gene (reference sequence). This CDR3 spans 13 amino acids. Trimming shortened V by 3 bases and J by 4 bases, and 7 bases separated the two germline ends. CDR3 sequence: CASSMGGNQPQHF. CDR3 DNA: TGTGCCAGTAGTATGGGAGGGAATCAGCCCCAGCATTTT.

Written as DNA, the CDR3 is TGTGCCAGCAGCTTGAGCGGGAGGGCCGGAGATACGCAGTATTTT. It translates to CASSLSGRAGDTQYF. This chain joins TRBV5-4 and TRBJ2-3; 10 bases align to TRBD2. With V trimmed by 1 base and J by 5 bases, 4 bases remained unmatched. CDR3 length equals 15 residues. Germline loops: CDR1 SGHNT, CDR2 YYREEE (reference sequence).

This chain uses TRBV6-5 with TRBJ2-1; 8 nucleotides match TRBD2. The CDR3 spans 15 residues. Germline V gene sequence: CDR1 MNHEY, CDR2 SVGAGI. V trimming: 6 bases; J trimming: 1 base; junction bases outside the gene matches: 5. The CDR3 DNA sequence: TGTGCCAGCAGGGGGTCGGGGGGGTCCTACAATGAGCAGTTCTTC. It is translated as CASRGSGGSYNEQFF.

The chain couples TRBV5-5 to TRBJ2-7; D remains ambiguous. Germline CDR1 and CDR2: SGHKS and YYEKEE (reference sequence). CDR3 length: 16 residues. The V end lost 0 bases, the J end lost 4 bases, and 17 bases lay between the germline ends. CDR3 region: CASSLALDIEVYEQYF. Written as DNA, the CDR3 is TGTGCCAGCAGCTTGGCTCTCGATATAGAGGTGTACGAGCAGTACTTC.